What follows are 20 T cell receptor beta chains derived from one specimen sequenced in a study of shared clonotypes between healthy human individuals. Clones were sequenced by immunoSEQ multiplex PCR, and TCRdb holds only the in-frame ones, with some missing. The data contain more than 2 million clones, just under 95% of them seen just once; the ten biggest clones take up around 1.1%. The naive CD8 subset, CD45RO-negative cells positively selected for CCR7, excluded terminally differentiated effector memory CD45RA+ cells. The specimen was naive CD8+ T cells sorted from blood. These receptors originate from a man between 18 and 29 years old in good health.

This chain joins TRBV7-2 and TRBJ2-7, with 10 bases that match TRBD2. Germline V gene lookup returns CDR1 SGHTA and CDR2 FQGNSA. The V and J ends lost 1 base and 6 bases, in that order; junction bases with no gene match: 6. This CDR3 is 15 amino acids long. The CDR3 DNA reads TGTGCCAGCAGCTTAGGTCTAGCGGGAGAGGGCGAGCAGTACTTC. Its translation is CASSLGLAGEGEQYF.

The rearrangement links TRBV11-3 to TRBJ1-1; unclear D gene. Looked up from germline, CDR1 is SGHNT and CDR2 is YENEEA. The V end lost 5 bases, the J end lost 0 bases, and 7 bases lay between the germline ends. The CDR3 loop spans 13 amino acids. The CDR3 DNA reads TGTGCCAGCAGCCTCTTCATGAACACTGAAGCTTTCTTT. Translation: CASSLFMNTEAFF.

The chain joins TRBV6-1 to TRBJ2-7; 7 nucleotides match TRBD1. This CDR3 region has 15 residues. V lost 5 bases to trimming and J lost 3 bases; unmatched junction nucleotides: 10. Germline values: CDR1 MNHNS, CDR2 SASEGT. In DNA form, the CDR3 reads TGTGCCAGCAGTCAAAGACAGGGATTGAACTACGAGCAGTACTTC. Amino acid sequence: CASSQRQGLNYEQYF.

The V call is TRBV11-2, the J call TRBJ2-3; D might be TRBD2 (5 bases). Trimming cost V 5 bases and J 5 bases, with 14 bases left between them. Germline V gene lookup returns CDR1 SGHAT and CDR2 FQNNGV. This CDR3 has 14 residues. CDR3 amino acids: CASSPMTAGDTQYF. The DNA of the CDR3 is TGTGCCAGCAGCCCGATGACCGCGGGAGATACGCAGTATTTT.

Concerning this clone: Other DNA sequences of this sample code for an identical CDR3. The rearrangement joins TRBV30 to TRBJ2-1; D unclear. The ends were cut back, 5 bases at V and 7 bases at J, with 6 bases in the middle. Germline V gene data show CDR1 as GTSNPN and CDR2 as SVGIG (reference sequence). This CDR3 region has 10 residues. The CDR3: CAWSQNEQFF. DNA of the CDR3: TGTGCCTGGTCGCAGAATGAGCAGTTCTTC.

The count of this clone is one. The V and J genes are TRBV29-1 and TRBJ2-3; 11 positions match TRBD2. This CDR3 is 15 amino acids long. V dropped 3 bases and J dropped 2; count of bases not matched to a gene: 4. CDR1 is SQVTM, CDR2 ANQGSEA, per germline. CDR3 nucleotides: TGCAGCGTTGAGTTGACTAGCGGGGCCACAGATACGCAGTATTTT. As protein: CSVELTSGATDTQYF.

The chain couples TRBV6-5 to TRBJ2-7; a weak D match, TRBD2 (6 bases). The CDR3 runs 14 residues. V shed 7 bases and J shed 3 bases, with 16 bases lying between them. Germline V CDR1 and CDR2: MNHEY, SVGAGI. Written as DNA, the CDR3 is TGTGCCAGCACCCCGAGGGACTCCAACTACGAGCAGTACTTC. Protein product: CASTPRDSNYEQYF.

V gene TRBV6-1 combines with J gene TRBJ2-7; the D gene could be TRBD1 or TRBD2 (6 bases each). This CDR3 is built from 15 residues. V was shortened by 7 bases and J by 3 bases, with 19 bases between the two germline ends. Per germline, CDR1 MNHNS and CDR2 SASEGT. The CDR3 is CASIFLEGGYYEQYF. The CDR3 region has the DNA TGTGCCAGCATCTTCCTTGAGGGGGGCTACTACGAGCAGTACTTC.

The genes are TRBV15 and TRBJ1-2; D remains unclear. Trimming took off 6 bases at V and 8 bases at J, with 10 bases between the two ends. There are 11 residues in the CDR3. The germline gives CDR1 LNHNV, CDR2 YYDKDF (reference sequence). CDR3 residues: CATRDSEGYTF. The CDR3 DNA sequence: TGTGCCACCAGGGACTCTGAGGGCTACACCTTC.

The CDR3 region is CASSESSTSTDTQYF. CDR3 sequence (DNA): TGCGCCAGCAGTGAGTCCTCGACTAGCACAGATACGCAGTATTTT. The chain employs TRBV10-1 and TRBJ2-3, with D uncertain. Trimming left V 0 bases short and J 0 bases short, with 7 bases between. CDR1 is WNHNN and CDR2 is SYGVQD in the germline V gene (reference sequence). This CDR3 spans 15 amino acids.

This clone was seen more than once but under ten times. A junction end diverges from the germline sequence, so it may reflect a read error. The genes are TRBV10-3 and TRBJ2-3, with D possibly matching TRBD2 (6 bases). Germline V gene lookup returns CDR1 ENHRY and CDR2 SYGVKD. CDR3 length: 13 residues. In DNA, the CDR3 is TGTGCCTTCAGGGCTAGCGGCACAGATACGCAGTATTTT. As protein: CAFRASGTDTQYF.

This clone was found a few times. Other DNA variants within this sample encode the same CDR3. The chain joins TRBV10-3 to TRBJ1-6; D perhaps matches TRBD1 (6 bases). The CDR3 totals 15 residues. Trimming left V 0 bases short and J 5 bases short, with 8 bases between. Per germline, CDR1 ENHRY and CDR2 SYGVKD. The CDR3 reads CAISESPGDNSPLHF. The CDR3 DNA sequence: TGTGCCATCAGTGAGTCACCAGGGGATAATTCACCCCTCCACTTT.

This chain connects TRBV19 to TRBJ2-7; maybe TRBD2 (6 bases). The germline V and J ends were trimmed by 1 base and 0 bases, with 10 bases remaining between them. The CDR3 extends over 15 amino acids. The germline V gene encodes CDR1 LNHDA and CDR2 SQIVND (reference sequence). DNA of the CDR3: TGTGCCAGTAGTATAGGAGCTAGCGTCTCCTACGAGCAGTACTTC. Residues: CASSIGASVSYEQYF. The full variable domain, in which reference TRBV19 and TRBJ2-7 provide the parts outside the CDR3, is DGGITQSPKYLFRKEGQNVTLSCEQNLNHDAMYWYRQDPGQGLRLIYYSQIVNDFQKGDIAEGYSVSREKKESFPLTVTSAQKNPTAFYLCASSIGASVSYEQYFGPGTRLTVT.

The chain recombines TRBV30 with TRBJ2-2, with 8 bases identical to TRBD2. Germline CDR1 and CDR2: GTSNPN and SVGIG (reference sequence). With 3 bases clipped from V and 7 bases from J, the junction kept 7 bases outside the gene matches. The CDR3 length is 14 residues. The chain's CDR3 is CAWRGLGFVGELFF. DNA of the CDR3: TGTGCCTGGAGGGGACTAGGTTTCGTCGGGGAGCTGTTTTTT.

The chain carries TRBV29-1 and TRBJ1-2, with 9 positions matching TRBD1. The CDR3 covers 12 residues. The germline V gene encodes CDR1 SQVTM and CDR2 ANQGSEA. J lost 8 bases, V lost 7 bases, and 8 bases had no gene match. CDR3 bases: TGCAGCGACTTACAGGGGGCGAGGGGCTACACCTTC. The encoded protein is CSDLQGARGYTF.

V is TRBV10-3 and J is TRBJ2-7, with 8 bases that match TRBD1. In germline, CDR1 is ENHRY, CDR2 SYGVKD. This CDR3 spans 18 amino acids. V trimming: 3 bases; J trimming: 2 bases; junction bases outside the gene matches: 15. The CDR3 DNA is TGTGCCATCAGTGATGGATTGCTTGCGGGACAGGCACCCTACGAGCAGTACTTC. Encoded protein: CAISDGLLAGQAPYEQYF.

This clone appeared a single time. The V call is TRBV7-9, the J call TRBJ1-1; 7 bases are a match to TRBD1. V trimming: 1 base; J trimming: 0 bases; junction bases outside the gene matches: 5. Germline loops: CDR1 SEHNR, CDR2 FQNEAQ (reference sequence). The CDR3 totals 16 residues. The CDR3 protein is CASSLVEGAMNTEAFF. CDR3 sequence (DNA): TGTGCCAGCAGCTTAGTTGAGGGGGCGATGAACACTGAAGCTTTCTTT.

The genes are TRBV29-1 and TRBJ1-1; D is uncertain. Trimming shortened V by 0 bases and J by 10 bases, and 12 bases separated the two germline ends. This CDR3 contains 12 residues. Germline CDR1 is SQVTM and CDR2 is ANQGSEA. The CDR3 DNA follows: TGCAGCGTTGAAGATCAGAAAGCTGCAGCTTTCTTT. Protein product: CSVEDQKAAAFF. Using reference TRBV29-1 and TRBJ1-1 for the parts outside the CDR3, the full variable domain is SAVISQKPSRDICQRGTSLTIQCQVDSQVTMMFWYRQQPGQSLTLIATANQGSEATYESGFVIDKFPISRPNLTFSTLTVSNMSPEDSSIYLCSVEDQKAAAFFGQGTRLTVV.

J is TRBJ2-7 and V is TRBV27; the match to TRBD2 covers 10 bases. Unmatched junction bases numbered 3, after V lost 1 base and J lost 3 bases. The CDR3 has 15 residues. Germline-derived CDR1 and CDR2 are MNHEY and SMNVEV (reference sequence). The CDR3 here is CASSLYLAGDYEQYF. The CDR3 DNA follows: TGTGCCAGCAGTTTATATCTAGCGGGGGACTACGAGCAGTACTTC.

The V call is TRBV4-1, the J call TRBJ2-2, with TRBD2 matching 7 bases. The germline gives CDR1 MGHRA, CDR2 YSYEKL. This CDR3 comprises 15 residues. V trimming: 1 base; J trimming: 6 bases; junction bases outside the gene matches: 5. In DNA form, the CDR3 reads TGCGCCAGCAGCCAAGGCAGCGGGGCGGCCGGGGAGCTGTTTTTT. This gives the protein CASSQGSGAAGELFF.